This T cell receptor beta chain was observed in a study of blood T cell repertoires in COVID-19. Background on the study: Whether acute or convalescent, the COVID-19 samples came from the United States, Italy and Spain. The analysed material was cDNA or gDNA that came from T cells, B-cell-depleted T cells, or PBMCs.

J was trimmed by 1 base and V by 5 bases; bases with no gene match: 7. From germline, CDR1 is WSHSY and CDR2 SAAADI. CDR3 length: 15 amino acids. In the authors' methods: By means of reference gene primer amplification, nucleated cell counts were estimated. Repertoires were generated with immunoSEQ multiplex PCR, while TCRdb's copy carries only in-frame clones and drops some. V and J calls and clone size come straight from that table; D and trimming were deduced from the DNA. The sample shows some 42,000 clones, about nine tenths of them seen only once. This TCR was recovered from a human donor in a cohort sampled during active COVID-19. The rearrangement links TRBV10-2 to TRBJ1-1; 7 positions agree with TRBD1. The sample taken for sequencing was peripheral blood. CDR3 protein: CASSSSQGWNTEAFF. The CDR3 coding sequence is TGCGCCAGCAGTTCATCACAGGGGTGGAACACTGAAGCTTTCTTT.